These T cell receptor beta chains were read from a single sample in a study of T-cell memory formation after mild COVID-19. TCRdb independently ran MiXCR on the 5' RACE reads; one entry per CDR3 protein. The sample lists fewer than 90,000 distinct CDR3 sequences, approximately 14% seen once, with about a third in the top ten. The specimen was PBMCs or a T cell subset sorted from them (not recorded which). These TCRs come from an adult woman who had mild COVID-19 (a few samples of this study predate the infection). Cell type and time point are not known. Each CDR3 is given with its conserved first and last residue. A D gene is named only where the DNA matches it firmly. Size tells how often a clone was seen (once, few, many) or the class of an expanded clone, and some rows leave it out.

d_call	v_call	cdr3_length	clone_size	j_call	cdr3_nt	cdr3_aa
-	TRBV29-1	14	-	TRBJ2-1	TGCAGCGTTGAAGTCCCCGGGGGAGGTGGTGAGCAGTTCTTC	CSVEVPGGGGEQFF
-	TRBV4-1	11	-	TRBJ2-7	TGCGCCAGCAGCCAGGAGACCAAGCAGTACTTC	CASSQETKQYF
TRBD1	TRBV5-1	15	-	TRBJ2-5	TGCGCCAGCAGCGGCGGGGACAGGGGGGATGAGACCCAGTACTTC	CASSGGDRGDETQYF
-	TRBV7-9	16	few	TRBJ2-7	TGTGCCAGCAGCTTAGTCTCAGGATATGAATCCTACGAGCAGTACTTC	CASSLVSGYESYEQYF
-	TRBV29-1	12	few	TRBJ2-7	TGCAGCGCGTCCACAGGGGCGGGGGAGCAGTACTTC	CSASTGAGEQYF
-	TRBV20-1	14	-	TRBJ1-1	TGCAGTGCTAGACACACGGACACCCACACTGAAGCTTTCTTT	CSARHTDTHTEAFF
-	TRBV7-3	15	-	TRBJ2-3	TGTGCCAGCAGCCCCCGGGACGGAGGTACAGATACGCAGTATTTT	CASSPRDGGTDTQYF
-	TRBV5-1	15	-	TRBJ1-5	TGCGCCAGCAGCCCGGACGGCTATAGCAATCAGCCCCAGCATTTT	CASSPDGYSNQPQHF
-	TRBV12-3/TRBV12-4	15	few	TRBJ2-5	TGTGCCAGCAGTGCGGGTTCGACTAGCCAAGAGACCCAGTACTTC	CASSAGSTSQETQYF
-	TRBV18	13	-	TRBJ2-5	TGTGCCAGCTCACCTGTAGCAGGGGAGACCCAGTACTTC	CASSPVAGETQYF
-	TRBV29-1	14	few	TRBJ1-1	TGCAGCGCAACCGGCTCGGATGGGCACACTGAAGCTTTCTTT	CSATGSDGHTEAFF
TRBD2	TRBV20-1	16	-	TRBJ2-1	TGCAGTGCTAGAGATCCGAACGGGGGGGTCTACAATGAGCAGTTCTTC	CSARDPNGGVYNEQFF
-	TRBV3-1	15	-	TRBJ2-3	TGTGCCAGCAGCTTCGCGGCCAACTTTGGGGATACGCAGTATTTT	CASSFAANFGDTQYF
TRBD1	TRBV27	16	few	TRBJ1-2	TGTGCCAGCAGTTCGCCGGGACAGGGGGCCCCCTATGGCTACACCTTC	CASSSPGQGAPYGYTF
-	TRBV6-5	14	many	TRBJ2-7	TGTGCCAGCAGTTACGCGGTCAGCTCCTACGAGCAGTACTTC	CASSYAVSSYEQYF
TRBD2	TRBV3-1	15	-	TRBJ2-5	TGTGCCAGCAGCCAAGGAGCCGGGGGGCAAGAGACCCAGTACTTC	CASSQGAGGQETQYF
TRBD1	TRBV5-1	17	-	TRBJ2-1	TGCGCCAGCAGCTTGGACCAAGACAGGGGATCCTACAATGAGCAGTTCTTC	CASSLDQDRGSYNEQFF
TRBD1	TRBV4-2	16	many	TRBJ2-1	TGTGCCAGCAGCCAAGTAAATAAAGGGGGCGCAGATGAGCAGTTCTTC	CASSQVNKGGADEQFF
-	TRBV7-6	15	many	TRBJ2-5	TGTGCCAGCAGCACCAGCGCGGGGTACCAAGAGACCCAGTACTTC	CASSTSAGYQETQYF
TRBD2	TRBV9	15	few	TRBJ2-1	TGTGCCAGCAGCGCCGGAGCGGGAGCCGTGAATGAGCAGTTCTTC	CASSAGAGAVNEQFF
-	TRBV5-1	14	-	TRBJ1-1	TGCGCCGCCAGGAGGGCTGGACCCAACACTGAAGCTTTCTTT	CAARRAGPNTEAFF
TRBD2	TRBV7-9	17	-	TRBJ2-1	TGTGCCAGCAGCTCGCTACTAGCGGGAGTTCGATACAATGAGCAGTTCTTC	CASSSLLAGVRYNEQFF
-	TRBV6-5	18	-	TRBJ1-5	TGTGCCAGCAGTTATGGAATTCCAGGGCAAGGTCTAGGTCAGCCCCAGCATTTT	CASSYGIPGQGLGQPQHF
-	TRBV12-3/TRBV12-4	15	once	TRBJ2-1	TGTGCCAGCAGTTTAAGCACAATCTCCTACAATGAGCAGTTCTTC	CASSLSTISYNEQFF
TRBD2	TRBV5-5	15	few	TRBJ2-3	TGTGCCAGCAGCTTCGGGACTAGCAGCGCAGATACGCAGTATTTT	CASSFGTSSADTQYF
TRBD2	TRBV30	15	-	TRBJ2-2	TGTGCCTGGAGTGTACACGGGGGGGCAACCGGGGAGCTGTTTTTT	CAWSVHGGATGELFF
-	TRBV6-5	13	few	TRBJ2-6	TGTGCCAGTGGGTTACCCGGGGCCAACGTCCTGACTTTC	CASGLPGANVLTF